This T cell receptor (beta chain) was sequenced in a study of OX40 agonist ivuxolimab in advanced cancers. Study-level information: Dose-escalation cases comprised hepatocellular carcinoma, melanoma, renal cell or head and neck cancer. Study results and caveats: Fewer expanded clones were found on average in CD4+ than in CD8+ T cells.

Measured with immunoSEQ multiplex PCR; TCRdb has only the in-frame clones, and not every one. The sample consists of tens of thousands of clones, around 87% of them appearing once. Remarks on this clone: Its specificity is not known.

Trimming took 7 bases from V and 8 from J, leaving 9 bases between them. This CDR3 is 11 amino acids long. Germline CDR1 MNHEY, CDR2 SVGAGI. V gene TRBV6-5 combines with J gene TRBJ2-1; D assignment may be TRBD1 or TRBD2 (5 bases each). This TCR was recovered from an adult with an advanced solid tumor such as melanoma, head and neck, liver or kidney cancer. The starting material was CD4+ or CD8+ T cells sorted from blood, obtained in a trial of the OX40 agonist ivuxolimab. DNA for the CDR3: TGTGCCAGCACGGGACGGGATGAGCAGTTCTTC. Translation: CASTGRDEQFF.